This is a list of T cell receptor beta chains from one sample in a study of blood T cells in healthy people across ages. Each CDR3 protein is one row after TCRdb ran MiXCR on the 5' RACE reads. The sample carries about 1.4 million distinct CDR3 sequences, roughly 59% recorded once. Sample: blood. The receptors come from a man aged 18 to 30 in good health. CDR3s include the opening cysteine and the closing phenylalanine or tryptophan. The D gene is left open where the match is weak. Expanded clones get a size class; other rows say once, few or many, or leave the size out.

v_gene	j_gene	abundance	d_gene	CDR3nt	CDR3aa
TRBV7-9	TRBJ2-1	few	NA	TGTGCCAGCAGCTTAGAGGGAAAGTTGCCCTACAATGAGCAGTTCTTC	CASSLEGKLPYNEQFF
TRBV4-1	TRBJ2-3	NA	NA	TGCGCCAGCAGCCAAGTGGAGTTTGGACAGCGCACAGATACGCAGTATTTT	CASSQVEFGQRTDTQYF
TRBV7-9	TRBJ2-7	NA	NA	TGTGCCAGCAGCTTACCTGACTCTGCCTACGAGCAGTACTTC	CASSLPDSAYEQYF
TRBV29-1	TRBJ1-1	few	NA	TGCAGCGCCCGGACACCCTCGGACACTGAAGCTTTCTTT	CSARTPSDTEAFF
TRBV5-5	TRBJ1-6	NA	NA	TGTGCCAGCAGCCAGGGGCCGAGCTCCTATAATTCACCCCTCCACTTT	CASSQGPSSYNSPLHF
TRBV20-1	TRBJ2-4	NA	NA	TGCAGTGCTCCCGCGGCAGGGGGGGAGCAGTACTTC	CSAPAAGGEQYF
TRBV20-1	TRBJ2-1	few	TRBD2	TGCAGTGCTACCCGACTAGCGGGGCTCAATGAGCAGTTCTTC	CSATRLAGLNEQFF
TRBV18	TRBJ1-1	NA	NA	TGTGCCAGCTCACAGGCTTTCGCCCCTACTTTCTTT	CASSQAFAPTFF
TRBV10-3	TRBJ2-3	NA	NA	TGTACCATCAGAACTAGCACGGTTCTAGATATGGAGTATTTT	CTIRTSTVLDMEYF
TRBV9	TRBJ2-1	NA	NA	TGTGCCAGCAGCGCCACCCGGGAGCAGTTCTTC	CASSATREQFF
TRBV29-1	TRBJ2-2	NA	NA	TGCAGCGTTGAAGGGCTATTTGGCAACTCCGACTCAAGGGCCGGGGAGCTGTTTTTT	CSVEGLFGNSDSRAGELFF
TRBV10-3	TRBJ2-6	NA	NA	TGTGCCACTCTCGAGTCGGGGGCCAACGTCCTGACTTTC	CATLESGANVLTF
TRBV4-1	TRBJ1-6	few	NA	TGCGCCAGCAGCCAAGACCAAGATTCACCCCTCCACTTT	CASSQDQDSPLHF
TRBV4-1	TRBJ2-7	NA	NA	TGCGCCAGCAGCCAAGATTTTGCGACCTACGAGCAGTACTTC	CASSQDFATYEQYF
TRBV3-1	TRBJ2-7	NA	NA	TGTGCCAGCATTATTCTCGAGCAGTACTTC	CASIILEQYF
TRBV27	TRBJ2-2	NA	NA	TGTGCCAGCAGCGGGGCTAGCGGGGAGCTGTTTTTT	CASSGASGELFF
TRBV29-1	TRBJ2-1	few	TRBD2	TGCAGCGTTGCCGAGGAACTAGCGGGTAATGAGCAGTTCTTC	CSVAEELAGNEQFF
TRBV29-1	TRBJ1-1	few	NA	TGCAGCGCTGAGGACCCAGGGACTGAAGCTTTCTTT	CSAEDPGTEAFF
TRBV27	TRBJ2-7	NA	NA	TGTGCCAGCAGTTTGGGTGGCAGGCCCTACGAGCAGTACTTC	CASSLGGRPYEQYF
TRBV27	TRBJ2-6	many	NA	TGTGCCAGCAGTTCCGGGTCTGGGGCCAACGTCCTGACTTTC	CASSSGSGANVLTF
TRBV5-1	TRBJ2-7	NA	NA	TGCGCCAGCAGCTTTTCCGGGACAACCTACGAGCAGTACTTC	CASSFSGTTYEQYF
TRBV7-6	TRBJ2-1	NA	NA	TGTGCCAGCAGCTTAGAACGCGGGGAGGACAATGAGCAGTTCTTC	CASSLERGEDNEQFF
TRBV6-1	TRBJ2-1	NA	NA	TGTGCCAGCAGTGAAATTGCGCCCCGGGAGCAGTTCTTC	CASSEIAPREQFF
TRBV27	TRBJ2-7	NA	TRBD2	TGTGCCAGCAGTTCAGGGACTAGCGGTTACAATGAGCAGTACTTC	CASSSGTSGYNEQYF
TRBV28	TRBJ1-2	NA	NA	TGTGCCAGCACCATCGACAGGTTGGGAGTCTATGGCTACACCTTC	CASTIDRLGVYGYTF
TRBV29-1	TRBJ1-2	many	NA	TGCAGCGTTGATTGGCAGGATTATAACTATGGCTACACCTTC	CSVDWQDYNYGYTF
TRBV21-1	TRBJ1-5	once	NA	TGTGCCAGCAGCAATAGAACAGGGGAGGACGATCAGCCCCAGCATTTT	CASSNRTGEDDQPQHF
TRBV15	TRBJ2-3	NA	NA	TGTGCCACCAGCAGAGAAGAGGTTGCAGATACGCAGTATTTT	CATSREEVADTQYF
TRBV12-3/TRBV12-4	TRBJ1-4	NA	NA	TGTGCCAGCAGTAGGGGGGGAAGTAATGAAAAACTGTTTTTT	CASSRGGSNEKLFF
TRBV12-3/TRBV12-4	TRBJ2-5	NA	TRBD2	TGTGCCAGCAGCCAGGGACTAGCGGGAGAGGGGGGGGAGACCCAGTACTTC	CASSQGLAGEGGETQYF
TRBV4-1	TRBJ2-3	NA	TRBD2	TGCGCCAGCAGCCAAGAGTGGGCTAGCGGGAGACGGTACACAGATACGCAGTATTTT	CASSQEWASGRRYTDTQYF
TRBV5-1	TRBJ2-7	many	NA	TGCGCCAGCACTAATTCCGGATTCTCCTACGAGCAGTACTTC	CASTNSGFSYEQYF
TRBV7-2	TRBJ2-7	few	TRBD1	TGTGCCAGCAGCGCCCATGGACAGGGAGCCTACGAGCAGTACTTC	CASSAHGQGAYEQYF
TRBV3-1	TRBJ2-6	many	NA	TGTGCCAGCAGCCAACCTGGGGCCAACGTCCTGACTTTC	CASSQPGANVLTF
TRBV21-1	TRBJ2-3	NA	NA	TGTGCCAGCAGCCCCAGGACAGGGGAGGGTACGCAGTATTTT	CASSPRTGEGTQYF
TRBV6-2/TRBV6-3	TRBJ1-5	NA	TRBD1	TGTGCCAGCAGTTCCCCATTCCGGGACAGCGATCAGCCCCAGCATTTT	CASSSPFRDSDQPQHF
TRBV30	TRBJ2-3	few	NA	TGTGCCTGGAGTGTCCGCACAGATACGCAGTATTTT	CAWSVRTDTQYF
TRBV29-1	TRBJ1-2	NA	TRBD1	TGCAGCGTTACGACAGGGAGAAAGGGCTACACCTTC	CSVTTGRKGYTF
TRBV25-1	TRBJ2-7	NA	NA	TGTGCCAAAGCCGCTAGTCCTTGCCACCACGAGCAGTACTTC	CAKAASPCHHEQYF
TRBV13	TRBJ2-7	few	NA	TGTGCCAGCAGCTCCGGGGGTATCTACGAGCAGTACTTC	CASSSGGIYEQYF
TRBV5-6	TRBJ2-1	NA	NA	TGTGCCAGCAGCCCCGGGTCTCGTGGCAATGAGCAGTTCTTC	CASSPGSRGNEQFF
TRBV4-2	TRBJ2-7	few	NA	TGTGCCAGCAGCCAACCCCAGGGCGGGTCCTACGAGCAGTACTTC	CASSQPQGGSYEQYF
TRBV25-1	TRBJ1-4	NA	NA	TGTGCCAGCAGTGACTCAGAGGGGGCTAATGAAAAACTGTTTTTT	CASSDSEGANEKLFF
TRBV9	TRBJ2-7	NA	NA	TGTGCCAGCAGCCCTGACGCAGCTACCTACGAGCAGTACTTC	CASSPDAATYEQYF
TRBV28	TRBJ2-7	NA	TRBD2	TGTGCCAGCAGTCTAAACGCGGGCGGGGGAAACCCGTGGTACGAGCAGTACTTC	CASSLNAGGGNPWYEQYF
TRBV20-1	TRBJ2-1	NA	NA	TGCAGTGCTAGGGGGGAACCCTCCTACAATGAGCAGTTCTTC	CSARGEPSYNEQFF
TRBV28	TRBJ2-7	NA	TRBD1	TGTGCCAGCATGACAGGGCCCCACGAGCAGTACTTC	CASMTGPHEQYF
TRBV12-3/TRBV12-4	TRBJ1-6	few	NA	TGTGCCAGCAGTTCCCGGCTAGGGGATTCACCCCTCCACTTT	CASSSRLGDSPLHF
TRBV9	TRBJ1-5	NA	NA	TGTGCCAGCAGCGTGGCCGGACAGCCTAATCAGCCCCAGCATTTT	CASSVAGQPNQPQHF
TRBV15	TRBJ1-1	NA	NA	TGTGCCACCAGCAGACAACAGGGTGTCACTGAAGCTTTCTTT	CATSRQQGVTEAFF
TRBV29-1	TRBJ2-7	few	NA	TGCAGCGTCGGGCAGGACACCCACAAAACTTGGGGGCAGTACTTC	CSVGQDTHKTWGQYF